The 28 T cell receptor beta chains reported below all come from one sample, sequenced in a study of blood T cells in healthy people across ages. Primed by a sample-barcoded 5' primer and a J-beta primer mix, a second PCR proceeded for 7 to 11 cycles. TCRdb ran MiXCR on the 5' RACE reads and lists one entry per CDR3 protein. The sample holds under 2 million distinct CDR3 sequences, roughly 32% seen once. Sequenced material: blood. These receptors were collected from a woman in her twenties or thirties in good health.

This chain links TRBV2 with TRBJ2-5, with D perhaps TRBD1 (6 bases). Trimming shortened V by 5 bases and J by 3 bases, and 13 bases separated the two germline ends. Per the germline V gene, CDR1 is SNHLY and CDR2 is FYNNEI. The CDR3 is 14 amino acids. The CDR3 DNA sequence: TGTGCCAGCAGTCGTCCCGACAGGAAAGAGACCCAGTACTTC. It translates to CASSRPDRKETQYF.

The J gene is TRBJ2-4, the V gene TRBV15, with TRBD1 matching over 9 bases. CDR1 is LNHNV and CDR2 is YYDKDF in the germline V gene (reference sequence). With V trimmed by 3 bases and J by 1 base, 7 bases remained unmatched. The CDR3 spans 17 residues. CDR3 bases: TGTGCCACCAGCAGGTCCCGGGACAGGGAGGCCAAAAACATTCAGTACTTC. Its protein product is CATSRSRDREAKNIQYF.

This clonotype was counted between two and nine times. The chain couples TRBV11-2 to TRBJ2-7; TRBD2 matches at 7 bases. Germline V gene data show CDR1 as SGHAT and CDR2 as FQNNGV. With V trimmed by 8 bases and J by 4 bases, 14 bases remained unmatched. There are 15 residues in the CDR3. CDR3 sequence reads: CASGWLGGGPYEQYF. Here the CDR3 DNA reads TGTGCCAGCGGTTGGCTTGGGGGGGGACCTTACGAGCAGTACTTC.

This rearrangement joins TRBV11-2 to TRBJ2-2; 13 bases are shared with TRBD2. Losses at the gene ends were 4 bases for V and 10 bases for J; bases not matched to a gene: 6. This CDR3 has 15 residues. CDR1 and CDR2 (germline): SGHAT, FQNNGV. This CDR3 reads CASSSRTSGSQELFF. CDR3 DNA: TGTGCCAGCAGCTCGCGGACTAGCGGGAGTCAGGAGCTGTTTTTT. The full variable domain, completed using reference TRBV11-2 and TRBJ2-2, is EAGVAQSPRYKIIEKRQSVAFWCNPISGHATLYWYQQILGQGPKLLIQFQNNGVVDDSQLPKDRFSAERLKGVDSTLKIQPAKLEDSAVYLCASSSRTSGSQELFFGEGSRLTVL.

This clonotype was found a few times. The chain combines TRBV4-2 with TRBJ1-1, with 7 positions matching TRBD1. The CDR3 length is 15 residues. CDR1 is LGHNA, CDR2 YNFKEQ, per germline. Trimming removed 1 base from V and 1 base from J; junction bases left unmatched: 3. In nucleotides, the CDR3 is TGTGCCAGCAGCCAAGCGGGACAGTCGAACACTGAAGCTTTCTTT. Protein: CASSQAGQSNTEAFF.

The V and J genes are TRBV5-4 and TRBJ2-1, with 9 bases aligning to TRBD1. The V and J ends lost 0 bases and 8 bases, in that order; junction bases with no gene match: 9. Germline CDR1 and CDR2: SGHNT and YYREEE (reference sequence). The CDR3 consists of 16 residues. The CDR3 spells CASSLARDRVLDEQFF. The CDR3 coding sequence is TGTGCCAGCAGCTTGGCACGGGACAGGGTGTTGGATGAGCAGTTCTTC.

The chain employs TRBV12-3 or TRBV12-4 and TRBJ2-3; D is uncertain. This CDR3 has 14 residues. V shed 6 bases and J shed 4 bases, with 14 bases lying between them. The CDR3 region is CASSKMVPADTQYF. In DNA, the CDR3 is TGTGCCAGCAGCAAGATGGTCCCAGCAGATACGCAGTATTTT.

This clonotype was counted once. A read error may account for a junction end that differs from germline. V usage is TRBV9 and J usage is TRBJ2-7; D is uncertain. This CDR3 region has 14 residues. Germline CDR1 and CDR2: SGDLS and YYNGEE. The CDR3 sequence: CAGSVVVSEYEQYF. CDR3 DNA: TGTGCCGGCAGCGTAGTCGTCAGTGAGTACGAGCAGTACTTC.

The chain has TRBV9 and TRBJ2-5; TRBD2 is a possible D gene (6 bases). The germline CDR1 and CDR2 sequences are SGDLS and YYNGEE. Trimming took off 2 bases at V and 4 bases at J, with 15 bases between the two ends. The CDR3 has 15 residues. In nucleotides, the CDR3 is TGTGCCAGCAGCGTGGGTACTAGCTCAGGAGAGACCCAGTACTTC. It translates to CASSVGTSSGETQYF.

Turning to this clonotype: The CDR3 does not end in the conserved phenylalanine or tryptophan, so this is likely a read error. The CDR3 region has the DNA TGTGCCAGCAGCTTATACAGGAGCAACACAGATACGCAGTATTGT. It translates to CASSLYRSNTDTQYC. V is TRBV13 and J is TRBJ2-3, with a possible D match to TRBD1 (5 bases). The CDR3 has 15 residues. The germline CDR1 and CDR2 sequences are PRHDT and FYEKMQ (reference sequence). V gave up 2 bases and J gave up 2 bases, with 11 bases separating them.

This chain uses TRBV7-8 with TRBJ2-7; D remains unclear. Trimming removed 0 bases at V and 0 bases at J, with 15 bases between. This CDR3 contains 17 residues. CDR1 and CDR2 (germline): SGHVS, FQNEAQ. In DNA, the CDR3 is TGTGCCAGCAGCTTAGCGCTTAGGGCAGGTGGCTCCTACGAGCAGTACTTC. It is translated as CASSLALRAGGSYEQYF.

This rearrangement joins TRBV6-1 to TRBJ2-1, with 7 bases matching TRBD2. The CDR3 totals 14 residues. J was trimmed by 4 bases and V by 6 bases; bases with no gene match: 6. From germline, CDR1 is MNHNS and CDR2 SASEGT. For the CDR3, the DNA is TGTGCCAGCAGGGAACCACTAGCGTACAATGAGCAGTTCTTC. Protein product: CASREPLAYNEQFF.

The chain links TRBV9 to TRBJ2-1; TRBD1 or TRBD2 may be the D gene (6 bases each). The CDR3 runs to 15 residues. Germline CDR1 SGDLS, CDR2 YYNGEE. V dropped 0 bases and J dropped 5 bases, with 12 bases sitting between them. CDR3 protein: CASSVVGGPHNEQFF. The CDR3 DNA reads TGTGCCAGCAGCGTAGTTGGGGGGCCCCACAATGAGCAGTTCTTC.

This clonotype showed up just a few times. The genes are TRBV7-9 and TRBJ2-7, with no clear D. The CDR3 loop spans 13 amino acids. Germline values: CDR1 SEHNR, CDR2 FQNEAQ (reference sequence). Between the trimmed V and J ends, which lost 0 bases and 4 bases, there was a span of 7 bases. CDR3 coding DNA: TGTGCCAGCAGCTTAGCGAAAGAATACGAGCAGTACTTC. It codes for CASSLAKEYEQYF.

The rearrangement links TRBV25-1 to TRBJ1-2; D remains unclear. The CDR3 loop spans 12 amino acids. Germline-derived CDR1 and CDR2 are MGHDK and SYGVNS. Trimming pared 8 bases from V and 3 bases from J, leaving 10 bases between. CDR3 region: CASWQADYGYTF. For the CDR3, the DNA is TGTGCCAGCTGGCAGGCAGACTATGGCTACACCTTC.

This clonotype has just a few counts. The rearrangement links TRBV5-1 to TRBJ2-7, with 9 bases aligning to TRBD1. The junction had 9 bases not matched to a gene; V was cut back by 4 bases and J by 7 bases. CDR1 and CDR2 (germline): SGHRS, YFSETQ. This CDR3 is built from 14 residues. The CDR3 DNA is TGCGCCAGCAGCCCGGGGACAGGGTCAGGGGAGCAGTACTTC. Translating gives CASSPGTGSGEQYF.

This clonotype was counted a few times. The rearrangement uses TRBV7-8 and TRBJ1-6; D remains unclear. Germline loops: CDR1 SGHVS, CDR2 FQNEAQ. Trimming took 6 bases from V and 10 from J, leaving 19 bases between them. CDR3 size: 15 residues. As DNA, the CDR3 is TGTGCCAGCAGGCAAATGAGTAGGGCTGGGTCACCCCTCCACTTT. This encodes CASRQMSRAGSPLHF.

In its sample, this clonotype was seen once. This chain links TRBV11-2 with TRBJ2-7; TRBD2 matches 7 bases. The closer fit of TRBJ2-5 to the DNA end suggests the J call may be wrong. The CDR3 length is 17 residues. The germline CDR1 and CDR2 sequences are SGHAT and FQNNGV. The CDR3 sequence: CASSLGGPSSGVGTQYF. As DNA, the CDR3 is TGTGCCAGCAGCTTAGGCGGCCCCTCTAGCGGCGTAGGGACCCAGTACTTC.

V usage is TRBV10-2 and J usage is TRBJ2-7; perhaps TRBD2 as D (5 bases). This CDR3 is built from 18 residues. Germline CDR1 WSHSY, CDR2 SAAADI. Deletions cut 6 bases from V and 10 bases from J, with 34 bases between. In nucleotides, the CDR3 is TGCGCCAGCAGGATAGGAGAGCGACCTAGCAGCCGTGGTGAGATCCAGTACTTC. This gives the protein CASRIGERPSSRGEIQYF.

V and J are TRBV3-1 and TRBJ1-2; D gene ambiguous. Germline-derived CDR1 and CDR2 are LGHDT and YNNKEL (reference sequence). This CDR3 is built from 17 residues. The V and J ends lost 0 bases and 0 bases respectively, with 14 bases between them. Here the CDR3 DNA reads TGTGCCAGCAGCCAAGATCTATCGGCAGGACCTAACTATGGCTACACCTTC. This encodes CASSQDLSAGPNYGYTF.

The chain joins TRBV9 to TRBJ1-2; D ambiguous. Per the germline V gene, CDR1 is SGDLS and CDR2 is YYNGEE. This CDR3 has 12 residues. The V and J ends lost 4 bases and 10 bases respectively, with 14 bases between them. CDR3 protein: CASSKQEATYTF. CDR3 DNA sequence: TGTGCCAGCAGCAAACAAGAGGCGACCTACACCTTC.

The genes are TRBV3-1 and TRBJ2-5, with D unclear. Per germline, CDR1 LGHDT and CDR2 YNNKEL (reference sequence). The CDR3 contains 15 residues. The V gene lost 2 bases and the J gene lost 0 bases, with 10 bases spanning the gap. The CDR3 nucleotides are TGTGCCAGCAGCCAACGATTCGCGTACCAAGAGACCCAGTACTTC. It encodes CASSQRFAYQETQYF.

This chain connects TRBV12-3 or TRBV12-4 to TRBJ2-2; 8 nucleotides agree with TRBD1. CDR3 size: 16 residues. With 0 bases clipped from V and 4 bases from J, the junction kept 4 bases outside the gene matches. The CDR3 nucleotides are TGTGCCAGCAGTTTAGCCCAGGGGGCAGGCACCGGGGAGCTGTTTTTT. As protein: CASSLAQGAGTGELFF.

This clonotype was detected only a few times. This chain uses TRBV6-1 with TRBJ2-1; 13 bases map to TRBD2. Germline CDR1 reads MNHNS; CDR2 reads SASEGT. V was pared by 4 bases and J by 9 bases, with 15 bases of the junction left unmatched. CDR3 length: 18 amino acids. The CDR3 here is CASSGTSGRGARWGEQFF. DNA for the CDR3: TGTGCCAGCAGTGGGACTAGCGGGAGAGGAGCTAGGTGGGGTGAGCAGTTCTTC.

About this clonotype: At one end the junction does not follow the germline gene, possibly because of a read error. The CDR3 DNA sequence: TGCGCCAGCAGCTGGACAGGCGGCCCAGCAAGCACTGAAGTTTTCTTT. It translates to CASSWTGGPASTEVFF. This chain uses TRBV5-1 with TRBJ1-1; 7 positions agree with TRBD1. The CDR3 runs 16 residues. Germline loops: CDR1 SGHRS, CDR2 YFSETQ. Combining the CDR3 with reference TRBV5-1 and TRBJ1-1 gives the whole variable domain KAGVTQTPRYLIKTRGQQVTLSCSPISGHRSVSWYQQTPGQGLQFLFEYFSETQRNKGNFPGRFSGRQFSNSRSEMNVSTLELGDSALYLCASSWTGGPASTEVFFGQGTRLTVV.

The gene calls are TRBV5-1 and TRBJ2-1; 8 bases fit TRBD1. The CDR3 has 18 amino acids. The V gene's germline CDR1 is SGHRS and CDR2 YFSETQ. V lost 3 bases and J lost 0; bases outside the gene matches: 11. The CDR3 region has the DNA TGCGCCAGCAGCTCTGAGGGTGGGACAGGTCCCTCCTACAATGAGCAGTTCTTC. Protein sequence: CASSSEGGTGPSYNEQFF. Drawing the rest from reference TRBV5-1 and TRBJ2-1, the complete variable domain is KAGVTQTPRYLIKTRGQQVTLSCSPISGHRSVSWYQQTPGQGLQFLFEYFSETQRNKGNFPGRFSGRQFSNSRSEMNVSTLELGDSALYLCASSSEGGTGPSYNEQFFGPGTRLTVL.

V and J are TRBV18 and TRBJ2-7; a weak D match, TRBD1 (6 bases). This CDR3 contains 16 residues. Germline V gene sequence: CDR1 KGHSH, CDR2 LQKENI. V gave up 8 bases and J gave up 2 bases, with 22 bases separating them. This CDR3 reads CASTGVGGVATYEQYF. DNA of the CDR3: TGTGCCAGCACGGGCGTAGGGGGAGTGGCGACCTACGAGCAGTACTTC.

The gene calls are TRBV4-1 and TRBJ2-3; the match to TRBD2 covers 9 bases. Germline V lookup: CDR1 MGHRA, CDR2 YSYEKL. There are 16 residues in the CDR3. V was pared by 0 bases and J by 3 bases, with 4 bases of the junction left unmatched. CDR3 bases: TGCGCCAGCAGCCAAGATAGACTAGCGGTGACAGATACGCAGTATTTT. Translating gives CASSQDRLAVTDTQYF.